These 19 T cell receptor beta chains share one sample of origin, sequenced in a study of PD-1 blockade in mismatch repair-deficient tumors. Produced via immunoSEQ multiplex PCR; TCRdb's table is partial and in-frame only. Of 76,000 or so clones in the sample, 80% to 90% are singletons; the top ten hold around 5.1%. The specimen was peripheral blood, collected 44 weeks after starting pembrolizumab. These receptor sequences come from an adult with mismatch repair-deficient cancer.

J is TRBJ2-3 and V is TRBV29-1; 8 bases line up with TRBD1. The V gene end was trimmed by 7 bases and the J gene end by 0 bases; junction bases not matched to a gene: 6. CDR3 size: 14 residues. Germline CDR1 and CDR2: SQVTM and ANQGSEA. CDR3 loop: CSAEDRASTDTQYF. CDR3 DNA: TGCAGCGCCGAGGACAGGGCTAGCACAGATACGCAGTATTTT.

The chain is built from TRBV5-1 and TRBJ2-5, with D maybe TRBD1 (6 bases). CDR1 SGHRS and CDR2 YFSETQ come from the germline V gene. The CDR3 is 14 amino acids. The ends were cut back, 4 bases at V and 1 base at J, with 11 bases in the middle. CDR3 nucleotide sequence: TGCGCCAGCAGCCCAAGGACAGTCCAAGAGACCCAGTACTTC. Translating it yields CASSPRTVQETQYF.

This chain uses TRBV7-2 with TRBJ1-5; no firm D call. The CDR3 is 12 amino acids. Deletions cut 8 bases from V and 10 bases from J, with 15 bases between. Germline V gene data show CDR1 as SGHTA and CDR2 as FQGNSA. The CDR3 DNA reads TGTGCCAGCGGGTCTGGGAATGGCCCCCAGCATTTT. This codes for CASGSGNGPQHF.

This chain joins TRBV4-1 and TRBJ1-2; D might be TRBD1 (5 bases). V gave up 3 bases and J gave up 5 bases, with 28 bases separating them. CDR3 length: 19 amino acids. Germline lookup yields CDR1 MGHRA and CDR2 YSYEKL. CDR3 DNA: TGCGCCAGCAGCCATGCGAGAGGGGAAGATCTCCTAATTGGGTATGGCTACACCTTC. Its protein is CASSHARGEDLLIGYGYTF.

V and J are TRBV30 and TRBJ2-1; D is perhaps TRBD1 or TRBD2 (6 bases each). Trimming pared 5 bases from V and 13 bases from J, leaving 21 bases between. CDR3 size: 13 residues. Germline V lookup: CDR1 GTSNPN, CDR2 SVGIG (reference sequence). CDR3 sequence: CAWGGDMRESQFF. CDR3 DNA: TGTGCCTGGGGAGGGGACATGCGGGAATCCCAGTTCTTC.

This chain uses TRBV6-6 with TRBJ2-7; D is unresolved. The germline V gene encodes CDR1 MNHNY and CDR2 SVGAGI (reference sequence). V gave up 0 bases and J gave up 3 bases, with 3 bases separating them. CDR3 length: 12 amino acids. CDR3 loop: CASSYSDYEQYF. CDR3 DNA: TGTGCCAGCAGTTACTCGGACTACGAGCAGTACTTC.

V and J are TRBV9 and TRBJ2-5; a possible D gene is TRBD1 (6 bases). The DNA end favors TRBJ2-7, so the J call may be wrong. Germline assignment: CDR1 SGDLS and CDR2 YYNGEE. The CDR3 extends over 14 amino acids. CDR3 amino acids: CASSVEGDTYEQYF. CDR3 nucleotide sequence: TGTGCCAGCAGCGTAGAGGGGGACACCTACGAGCAGTACTTC.

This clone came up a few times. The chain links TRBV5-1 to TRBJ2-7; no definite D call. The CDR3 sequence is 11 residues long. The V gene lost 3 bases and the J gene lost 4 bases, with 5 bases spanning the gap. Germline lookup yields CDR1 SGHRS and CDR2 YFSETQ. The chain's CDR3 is CASSSRYEQYF. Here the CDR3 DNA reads TGCGCCAGCAGCTCAAGGTACGAGCAGTACTTC.

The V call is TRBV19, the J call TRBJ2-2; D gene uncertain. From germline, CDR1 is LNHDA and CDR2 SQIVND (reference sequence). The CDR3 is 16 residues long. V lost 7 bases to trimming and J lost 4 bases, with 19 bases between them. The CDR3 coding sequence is TGTGCCAGTACCCCAGTGGTAGATTTCAGCACCGGGGAGCTGTTTTTT. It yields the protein CASTPVVDFSTGELFF.

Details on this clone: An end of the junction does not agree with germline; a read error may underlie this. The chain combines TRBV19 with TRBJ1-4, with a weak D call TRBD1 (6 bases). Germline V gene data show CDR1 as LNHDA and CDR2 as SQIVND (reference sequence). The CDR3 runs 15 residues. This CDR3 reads CASSIGTAFVENLFF. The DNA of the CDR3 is TGTGCCAGTAGTATAGGGACAGCCTTCGTTGAAAACCTGTTTTTT.

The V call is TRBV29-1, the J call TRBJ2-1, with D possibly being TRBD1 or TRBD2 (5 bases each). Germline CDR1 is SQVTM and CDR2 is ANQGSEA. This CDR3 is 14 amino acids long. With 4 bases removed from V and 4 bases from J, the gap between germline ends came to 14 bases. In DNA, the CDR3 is TGCAGCGTTGTCGCGCAGGGACGGTACAATGAGCAGTTCTTC. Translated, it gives CSVVAQGRYNEQFF.

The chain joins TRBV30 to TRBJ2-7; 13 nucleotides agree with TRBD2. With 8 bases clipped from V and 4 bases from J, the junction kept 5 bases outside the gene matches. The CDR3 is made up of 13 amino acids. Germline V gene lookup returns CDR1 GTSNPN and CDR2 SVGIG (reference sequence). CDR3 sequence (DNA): TGTGCCCTACAACTAGCGGGAGGGTACGAGCAGTACTTC. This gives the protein CALQLAGGYEQYF.

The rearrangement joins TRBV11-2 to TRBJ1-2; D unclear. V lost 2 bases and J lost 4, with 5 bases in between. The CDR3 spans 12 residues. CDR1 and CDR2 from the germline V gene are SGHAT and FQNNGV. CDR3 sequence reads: CASSLSLYGYTF. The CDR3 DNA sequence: TGTGCCAGCAGCTTATCCCTCTATGGCTACACCTTC.

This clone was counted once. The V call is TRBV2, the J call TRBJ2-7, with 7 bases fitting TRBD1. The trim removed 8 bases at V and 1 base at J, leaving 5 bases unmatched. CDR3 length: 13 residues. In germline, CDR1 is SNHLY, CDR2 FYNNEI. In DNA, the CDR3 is TGTGCCAGCCTCCGGGACAGATCCTACGAGCAGTACTTC. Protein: CASLRDRSYEQYF.

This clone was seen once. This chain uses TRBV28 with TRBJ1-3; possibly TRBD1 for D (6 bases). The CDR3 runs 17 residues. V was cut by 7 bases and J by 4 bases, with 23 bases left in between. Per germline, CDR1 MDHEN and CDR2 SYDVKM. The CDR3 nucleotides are TGTGCCAGCACCCGTTTCACTCGGGGGGCTTCAGGAAACACCATATATTTT. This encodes CASTRFTRGASGNTIYF.

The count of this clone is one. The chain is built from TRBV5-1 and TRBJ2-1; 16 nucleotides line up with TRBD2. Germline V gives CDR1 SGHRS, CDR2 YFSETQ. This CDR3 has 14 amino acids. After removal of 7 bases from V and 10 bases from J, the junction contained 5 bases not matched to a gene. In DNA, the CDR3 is TGCGCCAGCTTTACGGGACTAGCGGGAGGGGAGCAGTTCTTC. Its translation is CASFTGLAGGEQFF.

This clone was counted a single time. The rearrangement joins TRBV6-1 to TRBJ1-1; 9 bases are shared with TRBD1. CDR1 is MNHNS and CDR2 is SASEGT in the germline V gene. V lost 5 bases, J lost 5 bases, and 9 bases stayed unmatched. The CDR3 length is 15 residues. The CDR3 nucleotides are TGTGCCAGCAGTCCCCCGGGACAGGGCAGGACTGAAGCTTTCTTT. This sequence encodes CASSPPGQGRTEAFF.

Here the CDR3 DNA reads TGTGCCAGCAGCCAACGGGGAGGGCTTGCGGCCGGGGAGCTGTTTTTT. Its protein is CASSQRGGLAAGELFF. The chain joins TRBV7-9 to TRBJ2-2, with 7 bases fitting TRBD2. Germline CDR1 is SEHNR and CDR2 is FQNEAQ (reference sequence). This CDR3 is built from 16 residues. With 5 bases clipped from V and 6 bases from J, the junction kept 12 bases outside the gene matches.

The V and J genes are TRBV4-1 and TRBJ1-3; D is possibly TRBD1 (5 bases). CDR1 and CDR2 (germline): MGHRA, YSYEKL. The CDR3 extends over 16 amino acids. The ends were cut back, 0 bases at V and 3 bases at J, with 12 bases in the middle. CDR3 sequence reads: CASSQETTAVGNTIYF. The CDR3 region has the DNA TGCGCCAGCAGCCAAGAAACGACAGCAGTTGGAAACACCATATATTTT.